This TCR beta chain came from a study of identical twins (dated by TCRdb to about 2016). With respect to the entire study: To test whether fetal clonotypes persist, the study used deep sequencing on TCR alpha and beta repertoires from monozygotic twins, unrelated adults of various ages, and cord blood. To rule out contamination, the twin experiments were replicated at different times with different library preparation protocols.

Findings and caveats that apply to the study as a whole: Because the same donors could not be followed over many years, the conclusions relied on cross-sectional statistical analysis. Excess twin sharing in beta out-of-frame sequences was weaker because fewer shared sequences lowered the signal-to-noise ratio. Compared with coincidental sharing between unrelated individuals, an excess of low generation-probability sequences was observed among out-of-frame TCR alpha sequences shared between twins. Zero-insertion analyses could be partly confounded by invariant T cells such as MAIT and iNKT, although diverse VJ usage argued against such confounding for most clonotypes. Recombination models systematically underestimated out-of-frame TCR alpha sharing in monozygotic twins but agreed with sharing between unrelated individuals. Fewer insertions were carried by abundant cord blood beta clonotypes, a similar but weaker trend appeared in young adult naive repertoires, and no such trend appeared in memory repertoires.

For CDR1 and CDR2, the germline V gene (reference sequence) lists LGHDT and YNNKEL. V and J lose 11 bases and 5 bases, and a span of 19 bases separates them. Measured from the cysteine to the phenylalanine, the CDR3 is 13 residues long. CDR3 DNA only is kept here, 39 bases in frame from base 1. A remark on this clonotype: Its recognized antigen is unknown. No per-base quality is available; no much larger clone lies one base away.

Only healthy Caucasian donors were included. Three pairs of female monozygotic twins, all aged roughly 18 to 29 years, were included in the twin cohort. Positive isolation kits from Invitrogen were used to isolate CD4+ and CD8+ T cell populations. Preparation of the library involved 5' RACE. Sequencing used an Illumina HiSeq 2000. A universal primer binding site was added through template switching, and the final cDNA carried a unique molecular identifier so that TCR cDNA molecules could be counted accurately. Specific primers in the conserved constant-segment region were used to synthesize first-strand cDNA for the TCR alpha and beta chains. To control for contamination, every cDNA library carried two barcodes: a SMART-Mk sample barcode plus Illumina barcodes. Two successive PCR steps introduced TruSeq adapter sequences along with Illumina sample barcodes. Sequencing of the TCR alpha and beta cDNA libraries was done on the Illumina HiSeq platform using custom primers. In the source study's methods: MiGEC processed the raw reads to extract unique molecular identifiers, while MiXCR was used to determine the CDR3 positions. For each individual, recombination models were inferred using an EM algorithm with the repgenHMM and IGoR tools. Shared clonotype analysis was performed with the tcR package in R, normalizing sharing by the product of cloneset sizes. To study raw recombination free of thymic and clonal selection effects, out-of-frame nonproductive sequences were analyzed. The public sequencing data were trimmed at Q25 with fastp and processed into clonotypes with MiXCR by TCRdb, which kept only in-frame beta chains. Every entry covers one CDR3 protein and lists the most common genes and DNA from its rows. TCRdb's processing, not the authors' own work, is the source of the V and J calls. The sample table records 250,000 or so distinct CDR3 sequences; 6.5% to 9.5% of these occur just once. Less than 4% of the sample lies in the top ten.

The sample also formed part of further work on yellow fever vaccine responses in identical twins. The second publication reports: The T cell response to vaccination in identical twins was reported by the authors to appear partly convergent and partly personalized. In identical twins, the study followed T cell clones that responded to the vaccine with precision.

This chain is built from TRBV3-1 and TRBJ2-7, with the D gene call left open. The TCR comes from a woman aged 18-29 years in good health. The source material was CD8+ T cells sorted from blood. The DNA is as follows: TGTGCCCAGATCTCGTCCACCTGCGACGAGCAGTACTTC. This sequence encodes CAQISSTCDEQYF.